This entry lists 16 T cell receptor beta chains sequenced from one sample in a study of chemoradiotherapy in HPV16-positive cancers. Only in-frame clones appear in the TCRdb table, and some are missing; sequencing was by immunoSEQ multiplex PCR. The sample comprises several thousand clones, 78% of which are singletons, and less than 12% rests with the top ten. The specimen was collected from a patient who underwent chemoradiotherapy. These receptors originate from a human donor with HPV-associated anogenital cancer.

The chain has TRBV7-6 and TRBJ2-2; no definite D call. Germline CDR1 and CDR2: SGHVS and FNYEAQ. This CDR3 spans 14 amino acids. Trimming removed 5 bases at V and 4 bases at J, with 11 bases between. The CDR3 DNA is TGTGCCAGCAGCCTCCGTACGTCCACCGGGGAGCTGTTTTTT. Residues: CASSLRTSTGELFF.

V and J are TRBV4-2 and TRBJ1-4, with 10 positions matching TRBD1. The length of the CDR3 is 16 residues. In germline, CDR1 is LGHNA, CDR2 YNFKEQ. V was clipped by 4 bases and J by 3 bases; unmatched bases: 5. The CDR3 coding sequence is TGTGCCAGCAGCCGACAGGGGGCGGGTTCTAATGAAAAACTGTTTTTT. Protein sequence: CASSRQGAGSNEKLFF.

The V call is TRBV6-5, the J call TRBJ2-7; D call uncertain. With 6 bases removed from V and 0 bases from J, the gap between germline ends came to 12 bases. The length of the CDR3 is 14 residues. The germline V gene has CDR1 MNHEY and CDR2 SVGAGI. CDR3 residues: CASRSGHSSYEQYF. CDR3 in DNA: TGTGCCAGCAGATCCGGTCATAGCTCCTACGAGCAGTACTTC.

Here the CDR3 reads CASSMGLAESSYEQYF. CDR3 in DNA: TGTGCCAGTAGTATGGGACTAGCGGAGAGCTCCTACGAGCAGTACTTC. This chain connects TRBV19 to TRBJ2-7, with TRBD2 matching 11 bases. After removal of 3 bases from V and 0 bases from J, the junction contained 4 bases not matched to a gene. Germline assignment: CDR1 LNHDA and CDR2 SQIVND (reference sequence). The CDR3 extends over 16 amino acids.

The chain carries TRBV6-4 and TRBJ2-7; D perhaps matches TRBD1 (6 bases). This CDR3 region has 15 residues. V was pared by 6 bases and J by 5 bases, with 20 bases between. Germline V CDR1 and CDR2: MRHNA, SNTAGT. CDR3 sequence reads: CASSPVVGGKDEQYF. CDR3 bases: TGTGCCAGCAGCCCCGTGGTAGGGGGTAAGGACGAGCAGTACTTC.

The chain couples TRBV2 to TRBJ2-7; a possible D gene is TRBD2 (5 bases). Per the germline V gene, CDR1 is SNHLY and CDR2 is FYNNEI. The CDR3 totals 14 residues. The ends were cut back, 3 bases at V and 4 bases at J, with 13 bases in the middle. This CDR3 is CASSEQGLGYEQYF. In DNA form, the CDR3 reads TGTGCCAGCAGTGAGCAAGGACTCGGGTACGAGCAGTACTTC.

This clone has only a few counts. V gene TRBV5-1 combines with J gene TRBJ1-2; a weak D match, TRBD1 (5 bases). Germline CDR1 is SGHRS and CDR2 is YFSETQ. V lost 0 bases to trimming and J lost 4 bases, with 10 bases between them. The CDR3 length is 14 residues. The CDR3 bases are TGCGCCAGCAGCTTGGATGGGGGAGCCTATGGCTACACCTTC. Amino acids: CASSLDGGAYGYTF.

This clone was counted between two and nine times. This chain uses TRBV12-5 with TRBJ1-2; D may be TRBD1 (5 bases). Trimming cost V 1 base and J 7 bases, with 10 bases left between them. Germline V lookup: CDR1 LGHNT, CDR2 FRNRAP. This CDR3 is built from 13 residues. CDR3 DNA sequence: TGTGCTAGTGGTTTGGAAGGGGCCGGTGGCTACACCTTC. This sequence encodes CASGLEGAGGYTF.

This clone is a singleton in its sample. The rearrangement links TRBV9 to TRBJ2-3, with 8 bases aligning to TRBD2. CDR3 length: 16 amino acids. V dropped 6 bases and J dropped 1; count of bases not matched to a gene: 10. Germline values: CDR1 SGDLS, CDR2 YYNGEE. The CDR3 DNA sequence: TGTGCCAGCAATAGCGGGGCGTACCCCCGCACAGATACGCAGTATTTT. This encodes CASNSGAYPRTDTQYF.

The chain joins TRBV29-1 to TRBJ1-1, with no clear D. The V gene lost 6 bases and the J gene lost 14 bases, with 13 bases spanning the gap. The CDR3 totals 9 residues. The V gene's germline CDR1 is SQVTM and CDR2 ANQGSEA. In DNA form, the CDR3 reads TGCAGCGTGATTGACCCCCCGTTCTTT. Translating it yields CSVIDPPFF.

The CDR3 protein is CASSPGQLGSSNQPQHF. The CDR3 region has the DNA TGCGCCAGCAGCCCTGGACAGTTGGGGTCGAGCAATCAGCCCCAGCATTTT. The chain combines TRBV4-1 with TRBJ1-5; maybe TRBD1 (6 bases). CDR3 size: 17 residues. The V end was cut by 4 bases, the J end by 1 base, with 17 bases between. Per germline, CDR1 MGHRA and CDR2 YSYEKL.

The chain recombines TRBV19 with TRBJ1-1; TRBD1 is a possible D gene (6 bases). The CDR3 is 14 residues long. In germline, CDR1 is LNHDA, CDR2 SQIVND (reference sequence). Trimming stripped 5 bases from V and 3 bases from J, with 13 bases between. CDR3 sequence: CASSPPGVHTEAFF. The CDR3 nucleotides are TGTGCCAGTAGTCCGCCAGGGGTTCACACTGAAGCTTTCTTT.

In DNA form, the CDR3 reads TGTGCCAGCTCACGACAAGCGGGGGGAGGCACAGATACGCAGTATTTT. Translation gives CASSRQAGGGTDTQYF. V usage is TRBV18 and J usage is TRBJ2-3, with 9 bases matching TRBD2. The CDR3 extends over 16 amino acids. Trimming at V came to 4 bases and at J to 1 base, leaving 6 bases not matched to a gene. Germline CDR1 and CDR2: KGHSH and LQKENI.

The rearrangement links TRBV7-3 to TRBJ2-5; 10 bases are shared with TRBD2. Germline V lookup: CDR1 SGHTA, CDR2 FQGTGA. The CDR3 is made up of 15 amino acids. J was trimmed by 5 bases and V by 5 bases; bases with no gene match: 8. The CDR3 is CASSPSGGLGETQYF. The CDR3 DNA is TGTGCCAGCAGCCCTAGCGGGGGCCTCGGTGAGACCCAGTACTTC.

The CDR3: CASSAFSGSSYEQYF. In DNA form, the CDR3 reads TGTGCCAGCAGCGCGTTTAGCGGGAGCTCCTACGAGCAGTACTTC. This chain uses TRBV9 with TRBJ2-7, with 9 bases aligning to TRBD2. Germline trimming cut 3 bases from V and 0 bases from J; bases unmatched to any gene: 4. The CDR3 is made up of 15 amino acids. Germline V gene sequence: CDR1 SGDLS, CDR2 YYNGEE.

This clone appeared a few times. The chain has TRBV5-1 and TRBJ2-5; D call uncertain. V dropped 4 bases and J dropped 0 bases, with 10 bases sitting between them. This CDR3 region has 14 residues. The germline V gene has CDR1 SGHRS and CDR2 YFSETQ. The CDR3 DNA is TGCGCCAGCAGCCCGATCTCCAACCAAGAGACCCAGTACTTC. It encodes CASSPISNQETQYF.